These 5 T cell receptor beta chains were all obtained from the same sample, sequenced in a study of CD8 T cells in ankylosing spondylitis. The antigens these receptors bind are not known. Using its own MiXCR run on the 5' RACE reads, TCRdb lists one record per CDR3 protein. This sample has 130,000 or so distinct CDR3 sequences; 17% occur once, and the top ten carry 25% to 40%. General study points: Among TCR beta sequences, a motif of under ten highly homologous variants appeared characteristic of ankylosing spondylitis blood.

The sequenced sample was blood, either unsorted or a sorted T cell fraction (not recorded which). All receptors come from a male donor with ankylosing spondylitis.

The chain couples TRBV3-1 to TRBJ2-5; 10 nucleotides line up with TRBD2. The germline V gene has CDR1 LGHDT and CDR2 YNNKEL (reference sequence). This CDR3 has 15 residues. The junction had 4 bases not matched to a gene; V was cut back by 4 bases and J by 2 bases. CDR3 in DNA: TGTGCCAGCAGCCCCGGGACTAGCGTACAAGAGACCCAGTACTTC. This sequence encodes CASSPGTSVQETQYF.

The chain is built from TRBV5-1 and TRBJ2-1; TRBD2 agrees at 10 bases. This CDR3 contains 15 residues. CDR1 and CDR2 (germline): SGHRS, YFSETQ. Trimming removed 5 bases from V and 7 bases from J; junction bases left unmatched: 9. The CDR3 loop is CASRAAGGPINEQFF. Here the CDR3 DNA reads TGCGCCAGCAGAGCAGCGGGAGGGCCTATAAATGAGCAGTTCTTC.

V and J are TRBV27 and TRBJ2-1, with TRBD2 identical over 9 bases. The CDR3 loop spans 15 amino acids. V lost 6 bases, J lost 3 bases, and 6 bases stayed unmatched. Germline V lookup: CDR1 MNHEY, CDR2 SMNVEV (reference sequence). The CDR3 nucleotides read TGTGCCAGCAGAGTAGCTAGCGGGATCTACAATGAGCAGTTCTTC. Amino acid sequence: CASRVASGIYNEQFF.

The chain carries TRBV20-1 and TRBJ2-1; 9 positions match TRBD2. The CDR3 is 14 residues long. Germline V gene data show CDR1 as DFQATT and CDR2 as SNEGSKA (reference sequence). V lost 6 bases and J lost 5; bases outside the gene matches: 8. CDR3 residues: CSAPEGGRDNEQFF. CDR3 bases: TGCAGTGCCCCGGAGGGCGGGAGGGACAATGAGCAGTTCTTC.

The rearrangement links TRBV27 to TRBJ2-1; 13 bases line up with TRBD2. CDR1 is MNHEY and CDR2 is SMNVEV in the germline V gene (reference sequence). There are 15 residues in the CDR3. The V segment lost 5 bases and the J segment 6 bases; nucleotides outside the gene matches: 4. CDR3 bases: TGTGCCAGCAGTCTCGGGACTAGCGGGACCAATGAGCAGTTCTTC. It is translated as CASSLGTSGTNEQFF.